These 12 T cell receptor beta chains were sequenced from one sample in a study of T cell repertoires in cytomegalovirus infection (dated by TCRdb to between 2018 and 2021). The sequencer listed for this sample is Illumina HiSeq 1500. TCRdb reran the public reads through fastp at Q25 and MiXCR, keeping productive beta chains. Identical CDR3 proteins give one entry, which carries the most common genes and DNA. This sample has some 900,000 distinct CDR3 sequences in its table, and about 33% of those were observed once. The top ten clones comprise around 12% of the sample. Their target antigens are unknown. Read against the paper, the sample's treatment or condition label means: in vitro stimulation with specific CMV peptide epitopes to enrich CMV-specific T cells. The sequenced sample was cultured CD8+ T cells from PBMCs, obtained from culture after CMV antigen stimulation. These receptor sequences come from a human donor in good health (CMV status not recorded). Some clones in this sample may be carry-over from other donors' samples.

J is TRBJ2-7 and V is TRBV6-2 or TRBV6-3; 10 bases match TRBD1. Germline V gene data show CDR1 as MNHEY and CDR2 as SVGEGT. The CDR3 runs 16 residues. Trimming at V came to 4 bases and at J to 3 bases, leaving 9 bases not matched to a gene. CDR3 loop: CASSLSRRDRGYEQYV. The CDR3 nucleotides are TGTGCCAGCAGTTTATCACGCCGGGACAGGGGCTACGAGCAGTACGTC.

The V call is TRBV6-8, the J call TRBJ1-2; D is possibly TRBD1 (5 bases). The CDR3 totals 17 residues. Per the germline V gene, CDR1 is MNHGY and CDR2 is SAAAGT. Trimming took 5 bases from V and 4 from J, leaving 23 bases between them. The CDR3 region is CASSPETAGTLVYGYTF. The CDR3 DNA sequence: TGTGCCAGCAGTCCTGAGACTGCAGGGACTTTGGTCTATGGCTACACCTTC.

The chain combines TRBV7-4 with TRBJ1-3; D perhaps matches TRBD1 (5 bases). Looked up from germline, CDR1 is SGHVT and CDR2 is SQSDAQ. V gave up 10 bases and J gave up 1 base, with 20 bases separating them. This CDR3 is built from 16 residues. CDR3 protein: CANSDAGQKSGNTIYF. Here the CDR3 DNA reads TGTGCCAACTCAGATGCAGGACAAAAGTCTGGAAACACCATATATTTT.

The chain joins TRBV2 to TRBJ2-1, with 14 bases that match TRBD2. After removal of 6 bases from V and 0 bases from J, the junction contained 10 bases not matched to a gene. This CDR3 region has 19 residues. From germline, CDR1 is SNHLY and CDR2 FYNNEI. CDR3 in DNA: TGTGCCAGCAGCACGGGACTAGCGGGGGCCCCCGGCTCCTACAATGAGCAGTTCTTC. Translated, it gives CASSTGLAGAPGSYNEQFF. Full variable domain (rest looked up from reference TRBV2 and TRBJ2-1): EPEVTQTPSHQVTQMGQEVILRCVPISNHLYFYWYRQILGQKVEFLVSFYNNEISEKSEIFDDQFSVERPDGSNFTLKIRSTKLEDSAMYFCASSTGLAGAPGSYNEQFFGPGTRLTVL.

The chain joins TRBV20-1 to TRBJ1-2; unclear D gene. The ends were cut back, 0 bases at V and 9 bases at J, with 14 bases in the middle. This CDR3 is 13 amino acids long. Germline V gene lookup returns CDR1 DFQATT and CDR2 SNEGSKA (reference sequence). CDR3 region: CSARDLVSGSYTF. For the CDR3, the DNA is TGCAGTGCTAGAGATCTAGTGAGCGGGAGCTACACCTTC.

In the case of this clonotype: Mismatch with germline at one junction end may stem from a read error. This sequence joins TRBV7-6 and TRBJ2-1; possible D gene TRBD2, 7 bases. The germline gives CDR1 SGHVS, CDR2 FNYEAQ. This CDR3 is built from 15 residues. CDR3 in amino acids: CANSDGGLLYNEQFF. Written as DNA, the CDR3 is TGTGCCAACAGCGACGGGGGGCTATTATACAATGAGCAGTTCTTC.

V gene TRBV24-1 combines with J gene TRBJ2-5; 7 bases are a match to TRBD2. Germline-derived CDR1 and CDR2 are KGHDR and SFDVKD. This CDR3 is built from 15 residues. V dropped 4 bases and J dropped 4; count of bases not matched to a gene: 8. The CDR3 DNA follows: TGTGCCACCAGTGAGGGGGGGAGGTCCGGAGAGACCCAGTACTTC. As protein: CATSEGGRSGETQYF.

This clonotype was picked up a small number of times. The V call is TRBV6-7, the J call TRBJ2-2; 8 bases match TRBD1. TRBV6-7 is marked as an open reading frame, function uncertain. Losses at the gene ends were 2 bases for V and 5 bases for J; bases not matched to a gene: 13. This CDR3 region has 18 residues. DNA for the CDR3: TGTGCCAGCAGTTACGGCTGGGGGCAGGGGGCTTGGACCGGGGAGCTGTTTTTT. It codes for CASSYGWGQGAWTGELFF.

The table lists this clonotype with a few counts. The rearrangement joins TRBV7-3 to TRBJ2-4, with 10 bases that match TRBD1. Germline V CDR1 and CDR2: SGHTA, FQGTGA. The junction had 4 bases not matched to a gene; V was cut back by 5 bases and J by 9 bases. This CDR3 region has 13 residues. The CDR3 bases are TGTGCCAGCAGCCCCGGACAGGGGGTCATTCAGTACTTC. It encodes CASSPGQGVIQYF.

The V call is TRBV7-8, the J call TRBJ2-7; D may match TRBD1 or TRBD2 (6 bases each). Germline values: CDR1 SGHVS, CDR2 FQNEAQ. Trimming removed 7 bases at V and 2 bases at J, with 12 bases between. CDR3 size: 13 residues. The CDR3 DNA sequence: TGTGCCAGCACCTGGGGGGCCGCCTACGAGCAGTACTTC. It encodes CASTWGAAYEQYF.

The gene calls are TRBV29-1 and TRBJ2-1; TRBD2 agrees at 11 bases. V gave up 7 bases and J gave up 7 bases; unmatched junction bases: 9. Per germline, CDR1 SQVTM and CDR2 ANQGSEA. The CDR3 has 14 amino acids. CDR3 in amino acids: CSALAGGLENEQFF. As DNA, the CDR3 is TGCAGCGCCTTAGCGGGGGGGCTTGAGAATGAGCAGTTCTTC.

The chain uses TRBV28 and TRBJ1-5; no clear D gene. The V end was cut by 4 bases, the J end by 5 bases, with 6 bases between. Germline CDR1 is MDHEN and CDR2 is SYDVKM. The CDR3 loop spans 12 amino acids. This CDR3 reads CASSSRDQPQHF. Here the CDR3 DNA reads TGTGCCAGCAGTTCAAGAGATCAGCCCCAGCATTTT.